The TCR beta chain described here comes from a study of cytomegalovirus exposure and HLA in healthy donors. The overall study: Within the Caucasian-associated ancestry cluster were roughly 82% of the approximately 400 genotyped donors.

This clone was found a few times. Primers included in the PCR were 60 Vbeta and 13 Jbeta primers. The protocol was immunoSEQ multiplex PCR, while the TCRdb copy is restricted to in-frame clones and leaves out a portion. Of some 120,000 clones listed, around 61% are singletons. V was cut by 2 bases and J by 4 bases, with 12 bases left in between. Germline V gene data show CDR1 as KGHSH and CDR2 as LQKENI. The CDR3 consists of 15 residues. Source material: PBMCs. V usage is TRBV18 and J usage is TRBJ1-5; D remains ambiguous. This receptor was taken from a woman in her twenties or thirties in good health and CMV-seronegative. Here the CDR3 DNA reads TGTGCCAGCTCACCAGCCGAAGTTAGTAATCAGCCCCAGCATTTT. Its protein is CASSPAEVSNQPQHF.